These 27 T cell receptor beta chains originate from one sample sequenced in a study of regulatory T cells in long-lasting Graves disease. For TCR beta, libraries came from iRepertoire HTBI primers and Arm-PCR of CDR3 regions. TCRdb recomputed calls from the multiplex PCR reads with MiXCR, one row per CDR3 protein. The sample lists 200,000 to 250,000 distinct CDR3 sequences; roughly 18% were seen once. Time point meaning: newly diagnosed GD, antithyroid drugs for less than 3 months. The TCR library was made from RNA extracted from PBMCs. The sequenced sample was peripheral blood mononuclear cells (PBMCs), obtained at new diagnosis, from a patient treated with antithyroid drugs. Receptors originate from a female donor with Graves disease.

In this sample, this clonotype turned up many times. The chain couples TRBV5-4 to TRBJ2-6; 7 bases are shared with TRBD1. The CDR3 has 18 amino acids. CDR1 is SGHNT and CDR2 is YYREEE in the germline V gene (reference sequence). After removal of 1 base from V and 2 bases from J, the junction contained 9 bases not matched to a gene. The CDR3 protein is CASSLRRGLGAGANVLTF. The CDR3 nucleotides read TGTGCCAGCAGCTTGCGAAGGGGGCTAGGGGCTGGGGCCAACGTCCTGACTTTC.

This chain uses TRBV2 with TRBJ1-1; D gene uncertain. The germline V gene has CDR1 SNHLY and CDR2 FYNNEI. The CDR3 has 13 amino acids. V was clipped by 4 bases and J by 2 bases, with 8 bases between them. Here the CDR3 DNA reads TGTGCCAGCAGTGTAGCACAAAACACTGAAGCTTTCTTT. Protein sequence: CASSVAQNTEAFF.

Many counts were recorded for this clonotype. The chain uses TRBV12-3 or TRBV12-4 and TRBJ2-1; D is unclear. The CDR3 has 13 residues. V lost 1 base and J 6 bases, leaving 7 bases between the germline ends. The CDR3 DNA sequence: TGTGCCAGCAGTTTAGGACCGTTCAATGAGCAGTTCTTC. Translated, it gives CASSLGPFNEQFF.

This clonotype was observed at least ten times. This sequence joins TRBV10-2 and TRBJ2-6; the D gene is possibly TRBD1 (6 bases). V shed 4 bases and J shed 0 bases, with 10 bases lying between them. CDR3 length: 16 amino acids. Per the germline V gene, CDR1 is WSHSY and CDR2 is SAAADI. For the CDR3, the DNA is TGCGCCAGCAGTGGGGACAAATTCTCTGGGGCCAACGTCCTGACTTTC. Encoded protein: CASSGDKFSGANVLTF.

The rearrangement joins TRBV18 to TRBJ2-3; 13 bases are shared with TRBD2. Germline V CDR1 and CDR2: KGHSH, LQKENI. CDR3 length equals 14 residues. V lost 8 bases, J lost 4 bases, and 3 bases stayed unmatched. As DNA, the CDR3 is TGTGCCAGCGCGACTAGCGGGAGGTCAGATACGCAGTATTTT. Encoded protein: CASATSGRSDTQYF. Complete variable domain (other parts from reference TRBV18 and TRBJ2-3): NAGVMQNPRHLVRRRGQEARLRCSPMKGHSHVYWYRQLPEEGLKFMVYLQKENIIDESGMPKERFSAEFPKEGPSILRIQQVVRGDSAAYFCASATSGRSDTQYFGPGTRLTVL.

This clonotype was seen at least ten times. The chain joins TRBV18 to TRBJ2-3; TRBD2 matches 8 bases. The ends lost 4 bases at V and 5 bases at J; junction bases unmatched: 8. Germline V gene lookup returns CDR1 KGHSH and CDR2 LQKENI. The CDR3 runs to 15 residues. DNA for the CDR3: TGTGCCAGCTCACAGGAAGCGGGAGCTAAAGATACGCAGTATTTT. Translating it yields CASSQEAGAKDTQYF.

The chain links TRBV9 to TRBJ2-3; TRBD2 matches at 14 bases. CDR3 length: 17 amino acids. CDR1 and CDR2 (germline): SGDLS, YYNGEE. The ends lost 0 bases at V and 4 bases at J; junction bases unmatched: 4. The CDR3 region has the DNA TGTGCCAGCAGCGTAGAGGGGACTAGCGGGAGTTCAGATACGCAGTATTTT. This gives the protein CASSVEGTSGSSDTQYF. Full variable domain (rest looked up from reference TRBV9 and TRBJ2-3): DSGVTQTPKHLITATGQRVTLRCSPRSGDLSVYWYQQSLDQGLQFLIQYYNGEERAKGNILERFSAQQFPDLHSELNLSSLELGDSALYFCASSVEGTSGSSDTQYFGPGTRLTVL.

In its sample, this clonotype was seen a few times. The junction shows a germline mismatch at one end, possibly a read error. CDR3 nucleotides: TGTGCCGGCAGTTTTAACTCAGTGCAGGAACTGTTTTTT. Translation: CAGSFNSVQELFF. The rearrangement links TRBV28 to TRBJ1-4; D not resolved. Germline assignment: CDR1 MDHEN and CDR2 SYDVKM. The CDR3 is made up of 13 amino acids.

The V call is TRBV2, the J call TRBJ1-1; the D gene is possibly TRBD1 (6 bases). The CDR3 runs to 13 residues. Trimming took 4 bases from V and 5 from J, leaving 11 bases between them. Per the germline V gene, CDR1 is SNHLY and CDR2 is FYNNEI. The CDR3 sequence: CASSGGGWTEAFF. The DNA for the CDR3 is TGTGCCAGCAGTGGGGGGGGCTGGACTGAAGCTTTCTTT.

With respect to this clonotype: This may be a read error, as it is one base from a much larger clone. The chain is built from TRBV6-5 and TRBJ2-1, with TRBD2 matching 11 bases. The CDR3 length is 19 residues. Germline V gives CDR1 MNHEY, CDR2 SVGAGI. In nucleotides, the CDR3 is TGTGCCAGCAGTTACAGGCTAGCGGGAGGTAGTAGCTCCTACAATGGGCAGTTCTTC. This sequence encodes CASSYRLAGGSSSYNGQFF.

The table lists this clonotype with a few counts. The chain employs TRBV9 and TRBJ2-7; TRBD2 agrees at 7 bases. The germline V gene has CDR1 SGDLS and CDR2 YYNGEE. V shed 0 bases, J shed 3 bases, and the junction held 6 bases outside the gene matches. This CDR3 spans 15 amino acids. The CDR3 DNA sequence: TGTGCCAGCAGCGTAGGCGGGAGCCTCCTCTACGAGCAGTACTTC. Translated, it gives CASSVGGSLLYEQYF.

In its sample, this clonotype was seen many times. This rearrangement joins TRBV4-3 to TRBJ2-3, with D maybe TRBD1 (5 bases). Trimming pared 0 bases from V and 1 base from J, leaving 8 bases between. Per the germline V gene, CDR1 is LGHNA and CDR2 is YSLEER. The CDR3 is made up of 15 amino acids. CDR3 in amino acids: CASSQDSGRTDTQYF. The CDR3 DNA reads as TGCGCCAGCAGCCAAGATTCAGGGCGCACAGATACGCAGTATTTT.

This clonotype was counted ten times or more. The chain carries TRBV9 and TRBJ2-2; 7 nucleotides match TRBD1. Losses at the gene ends were 5 bases for V and 6 bases for J; bases not matched to a gene: 13. The CDR3 spans 16 residues. Germline V gene lookup returns CDR1 SGDLS and CDR2 YYNGEE. Here the CDR3 reads CASSKSDREGAGELFF. For the CDR3, the DNA is TGTGCCAGCAGTAAATCTGACAGGGAAGGTGCCGGGGAGCTGTTTTTT.

This clonotype has ten or more counts. This chain joins TRBV20-1 and TRBJ1-1; a weak D match, TRBD1 (5 bases). The CDR3 extends over 12 amino acids. CDR1 is DFQATT and CDR2 is SNEGSKA in the germline V gene (reference sequence). The germline V and J ends were trimmed by 1 base and 13 bases, with 16 bases remaining between them. The CDR3 DNA reads TGCAGTGCTAGAGTAGGGGAGGGGTTGATTTTCTTT. This translates into CSARVGEGLIFF.

This clonotype has just one count. This could be a read error, since a much larger clone is one nucleotide away. The CDR3 loop reads CASGLALREKLFF. The DNA of the CDR3 is TGTGCCAGCGGCTTAGCGTTGAGGGAAAAACTGTTTTTT. The chain has TRBV11-2 and TRBJ1-4; no clear D gene. CDR1 and CDR2 from the germline V gene are SGHAT and FQNNGV. This CDR3 is built from 13 residues.

This clonotype was seen repeatedly, ten times or more. The chain links TRBV7-2 to TRBJ2-1; the match to TRBD2 covers 8 bases. Germline V CDR1 and CDR2: SGHTA, FQGNSA. With V trimmed by 3 bases and J by 8 bases, 9 bases remained unmatched. This CDR3 spans 15 amino acids. The CDR3 protein is CASSFSREVEDEQFF. CDR3 nucleotides: TGTGCCAGCAGCTTCTCGCGGGAGGTGGAGGATGAGCAGTTCTTC.

This chain uses TRBV30 with TRBJ1-2; maybe TRBD1 (6 bases). The CDR3 is 14 amino acids. Trimming stripped 2 bases from V and 6 bases from J, with 16 bases between. Germline values: CDR1 GTSNPN, CDR2 SVGIG (reference sequence). This chain's CDR3 is CAWSSGDSLHGYTF. For the CDR3, the DNA is TGTGCCTGGAGTTCAGGGGACTCCCTCCATGGCTACACCTTC.

This clonotype was observed many times. The rearrangement uses TRBV20-1 and TRBJ1-2; possibly TRBD1 for D (5 bases). Germline lookup yields CDR1 DFQATT and CDR2 SNEGSKA (reference sequence). The CDR3 is 11 residues long. The V and J ends lost 3 bases and 7 bases respectively, with 9 bases between them. This CDR3 reads CSARLDTGYTF. Here the CDR3 DNA reads TGCAGTGCTAGGCTGGACACTGGCTACACCTTC.

This clonotype was picked up a small number of times. The CDR3 sequence is CASSQDLAGETGELFF. CDR3 nucleotide sequence: TGTGCCAGCAGCCAAGATCTAGCGGGGGAAACCGGGGAGCTGTTTTTT. This sequence joins TRBV4-2 and TRBJ2-2, with TRBD2 identical over 10 bases. Trimming removed 0 bases from V and 5 bases from J; junction bases left unmatched: 3. This CDR3 contains 16 residues. Looked up from germline, CDR1 is LGHNA and CDR2 is YNFKEQ.

This chain joins TRBV6-1 and TRBJ2-3; possibly TRBD1 or TRBD2 for D (7 bases each). The length of the CDR3 is 16 residues. Germline V lookup: CDR1 MNHNS, CDR2 SASEGT. Trimming pared 6 bases from V and 1 base from J, leaving 17 bases between. This chain's CDR3 is CASSKGASGRTDTQYF. The CDR3 nucleotides are TGTGCCAGCAGCAAGGGGGCTAGCGGCCGCACAGATACGCAGTATTTT.

In this sample, this clonotype turned up many times. V is TRBV12-3 or TRBV12-4 and J is TRBJ2-7, with 8 bases that match TRBD1. V was pared by 4 bases and J by 3 bases, with 11 bases of the junction left unmatched. This CDR3 contains 16 residues. The CDR3 protein is CASSSYGTGKYYEQYF. In nucleotides, the CDR3 is TGTGCCAGCAGTTCTTACGGGACAGGAAAATACTACGAGCAGTACTTC.

This clonotype was recorded many times. J is TRBJ1-4 and V is TRBV5-6, with D tentatively TRBD1 (6 bases). The V gene's germline CDR1 is SGHDT and CDR2 YYEEEE. Trimming cost V 0 bases and J 5 bases, with 14 bases left between them. The CDR3 has 16 amino acids. The CDR3 here is CASSLVGQGGNEKLFF. CDR3 in DNA: TGTGCCAGCAGCTTGGTGGGACAAGGGGGAAATGAAAAACTGTTTTTT.

The sample holds many counts of this clonotype. The chain couples TRBV9 to TRBJ2-7; no clear D gene. Trimming shortened V by 2 bases and J by 5 bases, and 14 bases separated the two germline ends. Germline-derived CDR1 and CDR2 are SGDLS and YYNGEE. There are 14 residues in the CDR3. CDR3 loop: CASSVEQQMNEQYF. Written as DNA, the CDR3 is TGTGCCAGCAGCGTTGAACAGCAGATGAACGAGCAGTACTTC.

The rearrangement uses TRBV12-3 or TRBV12-4 and TRBJ2-5; 11 bases match TRBD1. CDR3 length equals 15 residues. J gave up 5 bases and V 6 bases, and 8 bases lay outside the gene matches. The CDR3, as DNA: TGTGCCAGCAGCGTGGGACAGGGGGTTAGTGAGACCCAGTACTTC. Translating it yields CASSVGQGVSETQYF.

This clonotype was seen repeatedly, ten times or more. V usage is TRBV20-1 and J usage is TRBJ2-2; possible D gene TRBD2, 5 bases. V was clipped by 2 bases and J by 3 bases, with 13 bases between them. CDR1 is DFQATT, CDR2 SNEGSKA, per germline (reference sequence). The CDR3 is 15 amino acids. CDR3 region: CSARSPRGHTGELFF. DNA of the CDR3: TGCAGTGCTAGATCCCCGAGAGGGCACACCGGGGAGCTGTTTTTT.

The sample holds many counts of this clonotype. This chain connects TRBV18 to TRBJ2-7; D not resolved. Germline V CDR1 and CDR2: KGHSH, LQKENI. The CDR3 spans 14 residues. V was clipped by 8 bases and J by 0 bases, with 14 bases between them. CDR3 protein: CASSLRDSSYEQYF. The CDR3 DNA sequence: TGTGCCAGCAGCTTAAGGGATAGCTCCTACGAGCAGTACTTC.

The chain recombines TRBV2 with TRBJ1-2; TRBD1 is a possible D gene (6 bases). The CDR3 runs 15 residues. Germline CDR1 is SNHLY and CDR2 is FYNNEI. V was trimmed by 0 bases and J by 6 bases, leaving 14 bases between them. CDR3 nucleotides: TGTGCCAGCAGTGAAGCTAGGGGGTATCGGGATGGCTACACCTTC. Amino acids: CASSEARGYRDGYTF.